This T cell receptor (beta chain) emerged from a study of T-cell memory formation after mild COVID-19. Overall study: The TCR clusters were mostly specific to one donor. Study-wide findings and caveats: Contracting CD4+ clones sat mainly in CM and EM; CD8+ in EMRA. Some clones that responded turned up in pre-infection memory, which suggests that cross-reactive memory joined in.

This clonotype showed up just a few times. Its antigen remains unidentified. CDR3 size: 13 residues. V shed 2 bases and J shed 7 bases, with 9 bases lying between them. Looked up from germline, CDR1 is SGHKS and CDR2 is YYEKEE (reference sequence). TCRdb reprocessed the 5' RACE reads with MiXCR, giving one entry per CDR3 protein. The sample holds roughly 250,000 distinct CDR3 sequences; 16% are singletons and the top ten take 20% to 25%. The chain is built from TRBV5-5 and TRBJ2-2; D remains unclear. Specimen: PBMCs or a T cell subset sorted from them (not recorded which). The sequence was collected from a man aged 18 to 30 who had mild COVID-19 (a few samples of this study predate the infection). Cell type and time point are not known. The CDR3 sequence is CASSLPLIGELFF. DNA of the CDR3: TGTGCCAGCAGCTTACCGTTAATCGGGGAGCTGTTTTTT.